This T cell receptor beta chain was found in a study of OX40 agonist ivuxolimab in advanced cancers. General study results and limits: A proportion of nonresponders additionally exhibited low normalized T-cell clonal expansion.

In regard to this clone: Its antigen is unknown.

The CDR3 extends over 14 amino acids. V shed 4 bases and J 5 bases; nucleotides not matched to a gene: 5. Germline V CDR1 and CDR2: SGHTA, FQGTGA. Assay used: immunoSEQ multiplex PCR; TCRdb lists only in-frame clones, some missing. The sample holds some 25,000 clones, roughly 78% seen once. The receptor's source is an adult with an advanced solid tumor such as melanoma, head and neck, liver or kidney cancer. V gene TRBV7-3 combines with J gene TRBJ1-1; TRBD1 matches 9 bases. Sequencing used CD4+ or CD8+ T cells sorted from blood, obtained in a trial of the OX40 agonist ivuxolimab. This CDR3 is CASSSTGGRTEAFF. CDR3 nucleotides: TGTGCCAGCAGCTCAACAGGGGGCAGGACTGAAGCTTTCTTT.